The 21 T cell receptor beta chains below were found in one sample sequenced in a study of Graves' ophthalmopathy and Graves' hyperthyroidism. RNA transcripts yielded amplified TCR beta CDR3 regions. The authors performed first-round RT-PCR with HTBI primers and then a second-round multiplex PCR. Using its own MiXCR run on the multiplex PCR reads, TCRdb lists one record per CDR3 protein. This table holds 300,000 to 400,000 distinct CDR3 sequences, approximately 18% found once. Sequencing was carried out using peripheral blood. These receptors all stem from an adult woman with stable Graves' hyperthyroidism.

This clonotype came up many times. The rearrangement joins TRBV27 to TRBJ2-7; TRBD2 agrees at 7 bases. The length of the CDR3 is 15 residues. Germline V CDR1 and CDR2: MNHEY, SMNVEV (reference sequence). Unmatched junction bases numbered 10, after V lost 5 bases and J lost 3 bases. The CDR3 sequence is CASSITAGRGYEQYF. The CDR3 DNA reads as TGTGCCAGCAGTATAACAGCGGGACGTGGCTACGAGCAGTACTTC.

Many counts were recorded for this clonotype. The gene calls are TRBV29-1 and TRBJ2-7, with TRBD1 matching 8 bases. The CDR3 is made up of 14 amino acids. The germline CDR1 and CDR2 sequences are SQVTM and ANQGSEA. With V trimmed by 5 bases and J by 2 bases, 8 bases remained unmatched. CDR3 region: CSVSGTGVTYEQYF. In nucleotides, the CDR3 is TGCAGCGTTTCCGGGACAGGCGTAACCTACGAGCAGTACTTC.

This clonotype was observed many times. The CDR3 nucleotides read TGCAGCGCAACAGGGCAAACTTACTCTGAAGCTTTCTTT. It codes for CSATGQTYSEAFF. The chain is built from TRBV29-1 and TRBJ1-1; tentatively, D is TRBD1 (6 bases). The CDR3 spans 13 residues. Germline V gene lookup returns CDR1 SQVTM and CDR2 ANQGSEA. Deletions cut 7 bases from V and 6 bases from J, with 18 bases between.

This clonotype has ten or more counts. This rearrangement joins TRBV5-5 to TRBJ1-2; no clear D gene. CDR3 length: 13 residues. Trimming shortened V by 3 bases and J by 4 bases, and 10 bases separated the two germline ends. CDR1 and CDR2 from the germline V gene are SGHKS and YYEKEE (reference sequence). In DNA form, the CDR3 reads TGTGCCAGCAGCTCCTTGGACCGCTATGGCTACACCTTC. Translating it yields CASSSLDRYGYTF.

This clonotype was counted at least ten times. The chain joins TRBV6-1 to TRBJ2-7; possibly TRBD1 or TRBD2 for D (5 bases each). This CDR3 comprises 14 residues. V was pared by 2 bases and J by 6 bases, with 14 bases between. From germline, CDR1 is MNHNS and CDR2 SASEGT. This CDR3 reads CASSEPGAESEQYF. The CDR3 DNA sequence: TGTGCCAGCAGTGAACCCGGGGCCGAATCCGAGCAGTACTTC.

This clonotype was seen many times. The gene calls are TRBV19 and TRBJ2-7; D possibly corresponds to TRBD2 (5 bases). CDR1 and CDR2 from the germline V gene are LNHDA and SQIVND (reference sequence). The CDR3 spans 15 residues. The V gene lost 3 bases and the J gene lost 2 bases, with 14 bases spanning the gap. CDR3 residues: CASSIGGGYTYEQYF. CDR3 nucleotides: TGTGCCAGTAGTATTGGAGGTGGATATACCTACGAGCAGTACTTC.

This clonotype was seen ten or more times. The chain uses TRBV28 and TRBJ1-5; TRBD1 aligns across 8 bases. From germline, CDR1 is MDHEN and CDR2 SYDVKM. The J segment lost 3 bases and the V segment lost 8 bases, leaving 3 bases of the junction unmatched. There are 13 residues in the CDR3. The CDR3 reads CASRTGTNQPQHF. Written as DNA, the CDR3 is TGTGCCAGCCGGACAGGGACCAATCAGCCCCAGCATTTT.

This clonotype was observed many times. The chain recombines TRBV6-5 with TRBJ2-5; TRBD2 matches at 7 bases. The length of the CDR3 is 15 residues. Looked up from germline, CDR1 is MNHEY and CDR2 is SVGAGI. Trimming at V came to 6 bases and at J to 0 bases, leaving 7 bases not matched to a gene. The CDR3 DNA sequence: TGTGCCAGCAGCCTAGCGGTGGGGTACCAAGAGACCCAGTACTTC. Translation gives CASSLAVGYQETQYF.

This clonotype has ten or more counts. J is TRBJ2-7 and V is TRBV5-1; 10 bases line up with TRBD2. V lost 4 bases, J lost 1 base, and 5 bases stayed unmatched. CDR3 length: 15 residues. CDR1 and CDR2 from the germline V gene are SGHRS and YFSETQ. CDR3 amino acids: CASSPWTSGSYEQYF. CDR3 nucleotides: TGCGCCAGCAGCCCCTGGACTAGCGGTTCCTACGAGCAGTACTTC. Full variable domain (outside the CDR3, taken from reference TRBV5-1 and TRBJ2-7): KAGVTQTPRYLIKTRGQQVTLSCSPISGHRSVSWYQQTPGQGLQFLFEYFSETQRNKGNFPGRFSGRQFSNSRSEMNVSTLELGDSALYLCASSPWTSGSYEQYFGPGTRLTVT.

This chain links TRBV9 with TRBJ1-5; 7 positions agree with TRBD1. The germline V gene encodes CDR1 SGDLS and CDR2 YYNGEE. The CDR3 loop spans 15 amino acids. After removal of 4 bases from V and 2 bases from J, the junction contained 6 bases not matched to a gene. CDR3 protein: CASSPEGARNQPQHF. DNA for the CDR3: TGTGCCAGCAGCCCTGAGGGGGCTCGCAATCAGCCCCAGCATTTT.

This clonotype was recorded at least ten times. V is TRBV28 and J is TRBJ2-7, with a tentative D call TRBD1 (6 bases). V was trimmed by 6 bases and J by 4 bases, leaving 10 bases between them. This CDR3 comprises 12 residues. CDR1 is MDHEN and CDR2 is SYDVKM in the germline V gene. The CDR3 loop is CASRLDRYEQYF. The CDR3 DNA sequence: TGTGCCAGCAGACTGGACAGATACGAGCAGTACTTC.

The chain is built from TRBV6-5 and TRBJ2-7, with a possible D match to TRBD1 (6 bases). Germline CDR1 MNHEY, CDR2 SVGAGI. CDR3 length: 13 residues. V was trimmed by 4 bases and J by 5 bases, leaving 12 bases between them. Here the CDR3 DNA reads TGTGCCAGCAGTTCCCCAGGGGACCACGAGCAGTACTTC. Protein sequence: CASSSPGDHEQYF.

Many counts were recorded for this clonotype. V usage is TRBV27 and J usage is TRBJ1-1, with D possibly matching TRBD1 (5 bases). Deletions cut 5 bases from V and 5 bases from J, with 21 bases between. Germline V CDR1 and CDR2: MNHEY, SMNVEV (reference sequence). The CDR3 covers 16 residues. The CDR3 DNA is TGTGCCAGCAGTCCAATGGGTGGCGGGGGAACGACTGAAGCTTTCTTT. It translates to CASSPMGGGGTTEAFF.

There are many counts of this clonotype. This chain connects TRBV28 to TRBJ2-7; perhaps TRBD2 as D (8 bases). Germline assignment: CDR1 MDHEN and CDR2 SYDVKM. The length of the CDR3 is 15 residues. Trimming shortened V by 6 bases and J by 5 bases, and 20 bases separated the two germline ends. The CDR3 DNA follows: TGTGCCAGCAGAGTACAGGGGAGACTAGCGAACGAGCAGTACTTC. This translates into CASRVQGRLANEQYF.

The table lists this clonotype with many counts. The chain carries TRBV2 and TRBJ2-7; no definite D call. Germline V CDR1 and CDR2: SNHLY, FYNNEI. The CDR3 runs 14 residues. The ends were cut back, 1 base at V and 2 bases at J, with 9 bases in the middle. The CDR3 sequence is CASSEGQSPYEQYF. The CDR3 coding sequence is TGTGCCAGCAGTGAAGGTCAGTCCCCCTACGAGCAGTACTTC.

This clonotype showed up many times. The chain uses TRBV20-1 and TRBJ1-2; TRBD1 matches at 9 bases. CDR1 is DFQATT and CDR2 is SNEGSKA in the germline V gene (reference sequence). V was pared by 1 base and J by 5 bases, with 11 bases of the junction left unmatched. The CDR3 spans 16 residues. As DNA, the CDR3 is TGCAGTGCTAGAGCTCTGACAGGGGGTATGGGATATGGCTACACCTTC. This sequence encodes CSARALTGGMGYGYTF.

This clonotype was seen at least ten times. V gene TRBV9 combines with J gene TRBJ2-7, with TRBD1 matching 8 bases. The V and J ends lost 2 bases and 5 bases, in that order; junction bases with no gene match: 12. The CDR3 contains 16 residues. Germline lookup yields CDR1 SGDLS and CDR2 YYNGEE. CDR3: CASSVDAGGGLDEQYF. The CDR3 DNA reads TGTGCCAGCAGCGTGGATGCAGGGGGCGGACTTGACGAGCAGTACTTC.

This clonotype was counted ten times or more. Here the CDR3 reads CSVESGRNYEQYF. The CDR3, as DNA: TGCAGCGTTGAAAGCGGGAGGAACTACGAGCAGTACTTC. This rearrangement joins TRBV29-1 to TRBJ2-7, with 9 nucleotides matching TRBD2. V shed 2 bases and J 3 bases; nucleotides not matched to a gene: 2. Per the germline V gene, CDR1 is SQVTM and CDR2 is ANQGSEA. The CDR3 covers 13 residues.

This clonotype was counted ten times or more. The chain uses TRBV12-3 or TRBV12-4 and TRBJ2-7, with 10 bases matching TRBD2. The length of the CDR3 is 17 residues. Losses at the gene ends were 2 bases for V and 4 bases for J; bases not matched to a gene: 11. For the CDR3, the DNA is TGTGCCAGCAGTTTATCGGGACTAGCGCGGGAGTCGTACGAGCAGTACTTC. Amino acids: CASSLSGLARESYEQYF.

At least ten counts were recorded for this clonotype. The J gene is TRBJ2-7, the V gene TRBV5-1, with D possibly matching TRBD2 (6 bases). Trimming removed 4 bases at V and 5 bases at J, with 16 bases between. CDR3 length: 14 amino acids. Looked up from germline, CDR1 is SGHRS and CDR2 is YFSETQ. The CDR3, as DNA: TGCGCCAGCAGCCAGGGACTCCCAAGCGACGAGCAGTACTTC. Translation gives CASSQGLPSDEQYF.

There are many counts of this clonotype. The J gene is TRBJ2-7, the V gene TRBV27; D is possibly TRBD1 (6 bases). Germline CDR1 is MNHEY and CDR2 is SMNVEV (reference sequence). This CDR3 region has 17 residues. V was trimmed by 2 bases and J by 2 bases, leaving 19 bases between them. CDR3 DNA: TGTGCCAGCAGTTTACACTCCGACAGGCAGCCAACCTACGAGCAGTACTTC. Encoded protein: CASSLHSDRQPTYEQYF.